This T cell receptor beta chain was sequenced during a study of follicular helper T cells after annual influenza vaccination. Looking at the study overall: After each seasonal flu vaccination, blood came on days 0, 7 and 28. Study outcomes and limitations: Each annual vaccination recalled recurring oligoclonal ICOS+CD38+ cTfh clonotypes.

A remark on this clone: What it recognizes is unknown.

As to time point: 2015-2016 season, pre-vaccination. Adults received seasonal inactivated influenza vaccine, with sorted blood CD4 subsets sequenced before and after. ICOS+CD38+ and ICOS-CD38- fractions were sorted from non-naive CD4+CXCR5+PD-1+ cells. Generated by immunoSEQ multiplex PCR, the TCRdb table keeps only in-frame clones and is missing some. The sample consists of approximately 2,500 clones, 83% of them appearing once. The J segment lost 7 bases and the V segment lost 5 bases, leaving 8 bases of the junction unmatched. Per the germline V gene, CDR1 is SGHTA and CDR2 is FQGNSA. This CDR3 is 14 amino acids long.

The sequence was collected from an adult who received the influenza vaccine. Sequencing used CXCR5+ CD38- circulating T follicular helper cells from blood, obtained on the day of influenza vaccination. The sample's subset: circulating Tfh, non-naive CD4+CXCR5+PD-1+ (ICOS+CD38+ or ICOS-CD38-). This sequence joins TRBV7-2 and TRBJ1-1; 9 nucleotides agree with TRBD1. As DNA, the CDR3 is TGTGCCAGCAGCAAATACAGGGGGCGAGATGAAGCTTTCTTT. This gives the protein CASSKYRGRDEAFF.